Shown below are 8 T cell receptor beta chains from a single sample sequenced in a study of beta chain features in type 1 diabetes. Expressed TCRB transcripts were sequenced because the entire RNA isolate underwent reverse transcription. Profiled with immunoSEQ multiplex PCR; TCRdb holds only in-frame clones, not every one. The table records about 220,000 clones, about a tenth of them present only once. The sample comprised central memory CD4+ T cells from blood. These receptors were taken from a man aged 18 to 29 in good health.

This clone was counted a few times. This chain uses TRBV29-1 with TRBJ2-1; a weak D match, TRBD1 (5 bases). CDR3 length: 13 residues. V dropped 2 bases and J dropped 9 bases, with 14 bases sitting between them. Germline CDR1 is SQVTM and CDR2 is ANQGSEA. This chain's CDR3 is CSVEKTEWGEQFF. The CDR3 DNA reads as TGCAGCGTTGAAAAGACAGAGTGGGGTGAGCAGTTCTTC.

This clone was seen a few times. The gene calls are TRBV4-2 and TRBJ2-3, with D unresolved. Per the germline V gene, CDR1 is LGHNA and CDR2 is YNFKEQ. V lost 0 bases and J lost 6, with 7 bases in between. This CDR3 region has 13 residues. The CDR3 loop is CASSQDPLDTQYF. In nucleotides, the CDR3 is TGTGCCAGCAGCCAAGATCCCTTGGATACGCAGTATTTT.

A few counts support this clone. The chain recombines TRBV4-2 with TRBJ2-7, with 10 bases matching TRBD2. The CDR3 runs 16 residues. Germline V gene lookup returns CDR1 LGHNA and CDR2 YNFKEQ. Germline trimming cut 0 bases from V and 0 bases from J; bases unmatched to any gene: 2. The CDR3 sequence is CASSQDWTSGSYEQYF. The CDR3 nucleotides are TGTGCCAGCAGCCAAGATTGGACTAGCGGCTCCTACGAGCAGTACTTC.

This clone has only a few counts. This chain uses TRBV9 with TRBJ2-7; D might be TRBD1 or TRBD2, each matching 6 bases. CDR3 size: 15 residues. Trimming took off 4 bases at V and 6 bases at J, with 20 bases between the two ends. Germline loops: CDR1 SGDLS, CDR2 YYNGEE. CDR3 in amino acids: CASSSRGTPEREQYF. CDR3 bases: TGTGCCAGCAGCTCCCGCGGGACACCTGAACGCGAGCAGTACTTC.

CDR3 bases: TGTGCCAGCAGCTTATTAGGGACAGGGGTACATGAGCAGTTCTTC. This encodes CASSLLGTGVHEQFF. J is TRBJ2-1 and V is TRBV7-3, with 10 bases that match TRBD1. This CDR3 has 15 residues. Germline-derived CDR1 and CDR2 are SGHTA and FQGTGA. V shed 2 bases, J shed 8 bases, and the junction held 6 bases outside the gene matches. The full variable domain, in which reference TRBV7-3 and TRBJ2-1 provide the parts outside the CDR3, is GAGVSQTPSNKVTEKGKYVELRCDPISGHTALYWYRQSLGQGPEFLIYFQGTGAADDSGLPNDRFFAVRPEGSVSTLKIQRTERGDSAVYLCASSLLGTGVHEQFFGPGTRLTVL.

In this sample, this clone turned up many times. This sequence joins TRBV5-1 and TRBJ1-5, with 10 nucleotides matching TRBD1. J lost 4 bases, V lost 4 bases, and 8 bases had no gene match. Per germline, CDR1 SGHRS and CDR2 YFSETQ. This CDR3 spans 16 amino acids. The CDR3 DNA reads as TGCGCCAGCAGCCCGGGGACAGGGGACGGAAATCAGCCCCAGCATTTT. This codes for CASSPGTGDGNQPQHF.

The rearrangement links TRBV9 to TRBJ2-5; 9 bases line up with TRBD1. Germline V gene data show CDR1 as SGDLS and CDR2 as YYNGEE. The CDR3 spans 14 residues. The V and J ends lost 7 bases and 5 bases, in that order; junction bases with no gene match: 9. In nucleotides, the CDR3 is TGTGCCAGCTCCATGGACAGGGGCCGGGAGACCCAGTACTTC. This encodes CASSMDRGRETQYF.

This clone was detected a few times. The chain uses TRBV5-6 and TRBJ2-5; D perhaps matches TRBD1 (6 bases). Trimming pared 0 bases from V and 5 bases from J, leaving 14 bases between. Germline V gives CDR1 SGHDT, CDR2 YYEEEE. This CDR3 is built from 15 residues. As DNA, the CDR3 is TGTGCCAGCAGCTTGGTTGGGCAGGGGACGGAGACCCAGTACTTC. It yields the protein CASSLVGQGTETQYF.